This TCR beta chain is drawn from a study of shared T cell receptors in the human thymus. TCRdb's copy holds only in-frame clones and misses some; the assay was immunoSEQ multiplex PCR. The sample contains roughly 550,000 clones, 75% to 80% of which appear only once. Between the trimmed V and J ends, which lost 3 bases and 5 bases, there was a span of 14 bases. The germline V gene encodes CDR1 LNHDA and CDR2 SQIVND (reference sequence). The CDR3 contains 15 residues. This clone was observed a handful of times. These records were also assigned to another study, of human thymus T cells. This second study says: Corrective cardiac operations yielded the resected thymus tissue.

Material for sequencing was thymocytes. This clonotype originated in a boy under three years old with a congenital heart defect. The J gene is TRBJ2-1, the V gene TRBV19, with TRBD2 as a possible D gene (6 bases). CDR3 bases: TGTGCCAGTAGTATGCGGGCTAGCGAAGACAATGAGCAGTTCTTC. Translated: CASSMRASEDNEQFF. The full variable domain, its missing parts supplied by reference TRBV19 and TRBJ2-1, is DGGITQSPKYLFRKEGQNVTLSCEQNLNHDAMYWYRQDPGQGLRLIYYSQIVNDFQKGDIAEGYSVSREKKESFPLTVTSAQKNPTAFYLCASSMRASEDNEQFFGPGTRLTVL.